What follows is one T cell receptor (beta chain) and its context. The CDR3 consists of 13 residues. V lost 4 bases, J lost 0 bases, and 4 bases lay in between. CDR1 MRHNA and CDR2 SNTAGT come from the germline V gene. TCRdb keeps only in-frame clones here, not all; method: immunoSEQ multiplex PCR. The table records about 520,000 clones, around 85% of them present only once. These data originate in a study of shared clonotypes between healthy human individuals. Study details: Donor ages ranged 18 to 49 years: a couple of women, three men.

Sequenced input: PBMCs. The sequence was collected from a woman in her thirties or forties in good health. Some clones in this sample may be carry-over from other donors' samples. This chain links TRBV6-4 with TRBJ1-5; no clear D gene. CDR3 in DNA: TGTGCCAGCAGTGCTAATAGCAATCAGCCCCAGCATTTT. The encoded protein is CASSANSNQPQHF.